Shown below are 20 T cell receptor beta chains from a single sample sequenced in a study of early T cells in non-severe SARS-CoV-2 infection (TCRdb year 2021). Libraries were made using 5' RACE. Sequenced using a NextSeq 500. The public sequencing data were trimmed at Q25 with fastp and processed into clonotypes with MiXCR by TCRdb, which kept only in-frame beta chains. Rows are unified per CDR3 protein, each entry keeping the most common DNA and genes. This sample comprises roughly 63,000 distinct CDR3 sequences, roughly 13% of them detected only once. The top ten hold approximately 4.8% of the sample. The sequencing input was whole blood. These receptors were taken from an adult who was a healthcare worker with PCR-confirmed SARS-CoV-2 infection or an uninfected control (not recorded which).

The genes are TRBV5-1 and TRBJ2-7; TRBD1 matches 8 bases. Germline lookup yields CDR1 SGHRS and CDR2 YFSETQ. CDR3 length: 14 amino acids. After removal of 5 bases from V and 7 bases from J, the junction contained 11 bases not matched to a gene. The CDR3 sequence is CASRTRTGMGEQYF. The CDR3 coding sequence is TGCGCCAGCAGGACCCGGACAGGGATGGGGGAGCAGTACTTC.

The chain uses TRBV10-2 and TRBJ1-1; possibly TRBD1 for D (6 bases). Germline CDR1 WSHSY, CDR2 SAAADI. The CDR3 is made up of 14 amino acids. V was shortened by 7 bases and J by 11 bases, with 23 bases between the two germline ends. The CDR3 region is CASISVGGTEEAFF. For the CDR3, the DNA is TGCGCCAGCATTTCCGTCGGGGGCACTGAAGAGGCTTTCTTT.

This clonotype was seen at least ten times. The chain carries TRBV19 and TRBJ1-2, with D possibly TRBD1 on 5 matching bases. Germline-derived CDR1 and CDR2 are LNHDA and SQIVND (reference sequence). The CDR3 runs 14 residues. V was cut by 1 base and J by 2 bases, with 8 bases left in between. This CDR3 reads CASSIGAGNYGYTF. The CDR3 coding sequence is TGTGCCAGTAGTATAGGAGCAGGGAACTATGGCTACACCTTC.

This clonotype was observed a few times. The V and J genes are TRBV29-1 and TRBJ2-5; D gene uncertain. The CDR3 length is 12 residues. The V gene lost 4 bases and the J gene lost 0 bases, with 6 bases spanning the gap. From germline, CDR1 is SQVTM and CDR2 ANQGSEA. The CDR3 DNA reads as TGCAGCGTTGTTTCAAACCAAGAGACCCAGTACTTC. This encodes CSVVSNQETQYF.

The chain uses TRBV6-5 and TRBJ2-7, with D unresolved. Germline CDR1 MNHEY, CDR2 SVGAGI. The CDR3 is 10 residues long. Trimming stripped 8 bases from V and 5 bases from J, with 7 bases between. CDR3 protein: CASGRHEQYF. The CDR3 nucleotides are TGTGCCAGCGGACGCCACGAGCAGTACTTC.

DNA for the CDR3: TGCGCCAGCTACTCTGGGCAGGGTGGCCAGCCCCAGCATTTT. It translates to CASYSGQGGQPQHF. The rearrangement uses TRBV10-2 and TRBJ1-5; the D gene is possibly TRBD1 (5 bases). Per the germline V gene, CDR1 is WSHSY and CDR2 is SAAADI. The CDR3 totals 14 residues. Trimming took 8 bases from V and 7 from J, leaving 18 bases between them.

This CDR3 reads CASSQDRGGWGTQYF. In DNA, the CDR3 is TGCGCCAGCAGCCAAGATAGGGGCGGTTGGGGGACCCAGTACTTC. The chain is built from TRBV4-3 and TRBJ2-5; D perhaps matches TRBD1 (5 bases). Germline CDR1 and CDR2: LGHNA and YSLEER. The CDR3 is 15 residues long. V lost 0 bases and J lost 7, with 15 bases in between.

This clonotype has at least ten counts. The J gene is TRBJ1-1, the V gene TRBV29-1, with D possibly being TRBD1 (6 bases). CDR1 is SQVTM, CDR2 ANQGSEA, per germline. The V end lost 8 bases, the J end lost 11 bases, and 12 bases lay between the germline ends. The CDR3 length is 9 residues. The CDR3 region is CSRTVWAFF. In DNA form, the CDR3 reads TGCAGCCGGACAGTCTGGGCTTTCTTT. Supplemented by reference TRBV29-1 and TRBJ1-1, the full variable domain reads SAVISQKPSRDICQRGTSLTIQCQVDSQVTMMFWYRQQPGQSLTLIATANQGSEATYESGFVIDKFPISRPNLTFSTLTVSNMSPEDSSIYLCSRTVWAFFGQGTRLTVV.

This clonotype was recorded a few times. The chain combines TRBV12-3 or TRBV12-4 with TRBJ2-3; D is unclear. Trimming pared 6 bases from V and 4 bases from J, leaving 17 bases between. There are 15 residues in the CDR3. CDR3 region: CASRSDIVPPDTQYF. The CDR3, as DNA: TGTGCCAGCAGATCCGACATCGTCCCGCCAGATACGCAGTATTTT.

The chain employs TRBV6-4 and TRBJ2-5, with D unresolved. CDR3 length equals 14 residues. Germline assignment: CDR1 MRHNA and CDR2 SNTAGT. The V and J ends lost 0 bases and 2 bases respectively, with 7 bases between them. The CDR3 is CASSDSNGQETQYF. The CDR3 nucleotides are TGTGCCAGCAGTGACTCGAACGGACAAGAGACCCAGTACTTC.

This clonotype was detected ten times or more. The chain couples TRBV2 to TRBJ1-1; a possible D gene is TRBD1 (5 bases). V shed 7 bases and J shed 5 bases, with 14 bases lying between them. This CDR3 contains 13 residues. The V gene's germline CDR1 is SNHLY and CDR2 FYNNEI. CDR3 sequence: CASKVEGTTEAFF. For the CDR3, the DNA is TGTGCCAGCAAGGTCGAGGGGACTACTGAAGCTTTCTTT. The full variable domain, completed using reference TRBV2 and TRBJ1-1, is EPEVTQTPSHQVTQMGQEVILRCVPISNHLYFYWYRQILGQKVEFLVSFYNNEISEKSEIFDDQFSVERPDGSNFTLKIRSTKLEDSAMYFCASKVEGTTEAFFGQGTRLTVV.

Ten or more counts support this clonotype. The chain uses TRBV25-1 and TRBJ2-5, with a possible D match to TRBD2 (5 bases). The ends were cut back, 7 bases at V and 5 bases at J, with 5 bases in the middle. CDR3 length: 10 amino acids. Looked up from germline, CDR1 is MGHDK and CDR2 is SYGVNS. CDR3 nucleotide sequence: TGTGCCAGCATAGCGGAGACCCAGTACTTC. It translates to CASIAETQYF.

This clonotype was seen ten or more times. CDR3 sequence: CASSAPATGPIGMNTEAFF. CDR3 nucleotides: TGTGCCAGCAGTGCCCCCGCGACAGGGCCGATCGGGATGAACACTGAAGCTTTCTTT. V and J are TRBV25-1 and TRBJ1-1; TRBD1 aligns across 7 bases. The length of the CDR3 is 19 residues. Per the germline V gene, CDR1 is MGHDK and CDR2 is SYGVNS. With 4 bases clipped from V and 0 bases from J, the junction kept 17 bases outside the gene matches.

The chain is built from TRBV5-1 and TRBJ2-1, with a tentative D call TRBD2 (6 bases). Trimming cost V 2 bases and J 5 bases, with 8 bases left between them. This CDR3 has 13 residues. Germline values: CDR1 SGHRS, CDR2 YFSETQ. The CDR3 region has the DNA TGCGCCAGCAGCTTAAGCGGGCACAATGAGCAGTTCTTC. Its translation: CASSLSGHNEQFF.

This clonotype has just a few counts. The V gene is TRBV15, the J gene TRBJ2-5; 7 bases map to TRBD2. V lost 0 bases and J lost 3; bases outside the gene matches: 4. This CDR3 is built from 15 residues. Looked up from germline, CDR1 is LNHNV and CDR2 is YYDKDF (reference sequence). Here the CDR3 DNA reads TGTGCCACCAGCAGAGAAGGCCTAGCGGAAGAGACCCAGTACTTC. Translation: CATSREGLAEETQYF.

There are many counts of this clonotype. The chain has TRBV6-4 and TRBJ2-5, with 7 bases lining up with TRBD2. Per the germline V gene, CDR1 is MRHNA and CDR2 is SNTAGT. V lost 3 bases and J lost 3; bases outside the gene matches: 4. The CDR3 runs to 14 residues. The CDR3 sequence: CASSEKAGEETQYF. DNA for the CDR3: TGTGCCAGCAGTGAAAAGGCGGGGGAAGAGACCCAGTACTTC.

Only a few counts were recorded for this clonotype. The chain couples TRBV7-6 to TRBJ2-2; D may be TRBD1 (5 bases). The V gene lost 7 bases and the J gene lost 6 bases, with 9 bases spanning the gap. CDR3 length equals 12 residues. From germline, CDR1 is SGHVS and CDR2 FNYEAQ. CDR3 DNA: TGTGCCAGCACCCAGGGTGCCGGGGAGCTGTTTTTT. This sequence encodes CASTQGAGELFF.

This clonotype was recorded at least ten times. V usage is TRBV7-8 and J usage is TRBJ1-1; no reliable D call. Germline V gene lookup returns CDR1 SGHVS and CDR2 FQNEAQ. The CDR3 is made up of 14 amino acids. Trimming cost V 1 base and J 3 bases, with 9 bases left between them. The CDR3 sequence is CASSLVAGYTEAFF. The CDR3, as DNA: TGTGCCAGCAGCTTAGTGGCGGGGTACACTGAAGCTTTCTTT. The full variable domain, rest sourced from reference TRBV7-8 and TRBJ1-1, is GAGVSQSPRYKVAKRGQDVALRCDPISGHVSLFWYQQALGQGPEFLTYFQNEAQLDKSGLPSDRFFAERPEGSVSTLKIQRTQQEDSAVYLCASSLVAGYTEAFFGQGTRLTVV.

This clonotype was detected a few times. The chain recombines TRBV5-1 with TRBJ1-1; 8 nucleotides agree with TRBD1. V lost 0 bases to trimming and J lost 0 bases; unmatched junction nucleotides: 1. The CDR3 loop spans 15 amino acids. Germline V gene lookup returns CDR1 SGHRS and CDR2 YFSETQ. CDR3 residues: CASSLGTGMNTEAFF. The CDR3 DNA reads TGCGCCAGCAGCTTGGGGACAGGGATGAACACTGAAGCTTTCTTT.

This clonotype was seen ten or more times. The chain is built from TRBV5-1 and TRBJ1-5; tentatively, D is TRBD1 (5 bases). Trimming shortened V by 5 bases and J by 1 base, and 7 bases separated the two germline ends. Per germline, CDR1 SGHRS and CDR2 YFSETQ. This CDR3 spans 13 amino acids. The CDR3 DNA reads as TGCGCCAGCAGTCAGGGAAGCAATCAGCCCCAGCATTTT. The encoded protein is CASSQGSNQPQHF.